This paragraph covers one T cell receptor beta chain sequence. The target antigen is unknown. The data are from a study of cytomegalovirus exposure and HLA in healthy donors. Study-wide results and limits: High specificity and sensitivity for cytomegalovirus status were reported for the classifier. It was only CMV serostatus that was available as immune exposure information. Across all donors, roughly uniform sequencing depth was an assumption of the presence/absence analyses.

Primers included in the PCR were 60 Vbeta and 13 Jbeta primers. Assay: immunoSEQ multiplex PCR; the TCRdb copy retains only in-frame clones and omits some. This table holds 270,000 or so clones, 80% to 95% found once. Healthy bone marrow donors made up the donor group. Germline CDR1 is SGHAT and CDR2 is FQNNGV. This CDR3 comprises 16 residues. Trimming left V 5 bases short and J 0 bases short, with 17 bases between. This TCR was sampled from a girl under 10 years old in good health and CMV-seronegative. The chain joins TRBV11-2 to TRBJ2-7; possible D gene TRBD2, 5 bases. Specimen: PBMCs. Written as DNA, the CDR3 is TGTGCCAGCAGCCCCGGTTGGGGTGGGAGCTCCTACGAGCAGTACTTC. Its protein is CASSPGWGGSSYEQYF.